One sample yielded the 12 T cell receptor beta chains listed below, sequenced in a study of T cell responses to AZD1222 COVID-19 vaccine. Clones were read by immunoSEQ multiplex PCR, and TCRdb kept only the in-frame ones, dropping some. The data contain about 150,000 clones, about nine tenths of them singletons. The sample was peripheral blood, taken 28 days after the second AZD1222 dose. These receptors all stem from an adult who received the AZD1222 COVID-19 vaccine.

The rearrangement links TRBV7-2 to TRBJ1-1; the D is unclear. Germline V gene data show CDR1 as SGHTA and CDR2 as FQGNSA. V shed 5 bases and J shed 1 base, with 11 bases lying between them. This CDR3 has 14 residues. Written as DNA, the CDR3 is TGTGCCAGCAGCGTACCCCGGGGGAACACTGAAGCTTTCTTT. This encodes CASSVPRGNTEAFF.

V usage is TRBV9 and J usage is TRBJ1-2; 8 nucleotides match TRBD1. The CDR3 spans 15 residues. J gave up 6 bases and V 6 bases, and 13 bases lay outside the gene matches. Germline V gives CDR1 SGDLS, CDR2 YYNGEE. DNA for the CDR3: TGTGCCAGCACCGGAAGAAGACAGGGGCTCCATGGCTACACCTTC. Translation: CASTGRRQGLHGYTF.

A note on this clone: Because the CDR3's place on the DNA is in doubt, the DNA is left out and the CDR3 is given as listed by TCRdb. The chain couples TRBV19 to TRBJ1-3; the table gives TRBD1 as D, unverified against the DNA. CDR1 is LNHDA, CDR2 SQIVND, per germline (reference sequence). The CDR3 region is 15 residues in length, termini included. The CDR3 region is CASTSDRSSGNTIYF.

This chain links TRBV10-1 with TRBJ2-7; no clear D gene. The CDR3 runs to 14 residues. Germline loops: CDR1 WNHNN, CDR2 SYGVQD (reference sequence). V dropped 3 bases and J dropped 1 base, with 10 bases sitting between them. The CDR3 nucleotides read TGCGCCAGCAGTGACCTGACCACGTCCTACGAGCAGTACTTC. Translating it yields CASSDLTTSYEQYF.

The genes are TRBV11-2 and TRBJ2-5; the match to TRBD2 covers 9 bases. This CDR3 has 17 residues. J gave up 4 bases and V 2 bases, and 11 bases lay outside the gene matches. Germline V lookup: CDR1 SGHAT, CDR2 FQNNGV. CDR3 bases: TGTGCCAGCAGCTTATTAAGGCCGGGACTAGCCGTAGAGACCCAGTACTTC. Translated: CASSLLRPGLAVETQYF.

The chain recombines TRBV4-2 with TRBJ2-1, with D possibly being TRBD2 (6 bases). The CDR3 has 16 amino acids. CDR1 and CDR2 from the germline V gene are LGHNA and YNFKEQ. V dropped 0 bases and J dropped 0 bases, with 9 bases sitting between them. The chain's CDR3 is CASSQDWRGSYNEQFF. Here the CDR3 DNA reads TGTGCCAGCAGCCAAGACTGGCGGGGCTCCTACAATGAGCAGTTCTTC.

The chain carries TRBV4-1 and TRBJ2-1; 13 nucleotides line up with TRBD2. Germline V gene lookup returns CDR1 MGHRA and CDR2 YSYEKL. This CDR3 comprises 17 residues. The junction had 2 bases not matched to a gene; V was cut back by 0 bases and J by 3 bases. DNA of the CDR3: TGCGCCAGCAGCCAAGAAGGACTAGCGGGAGTCTACAATGAGCAGTTCTTC. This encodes CASSQEGLAGVYNEQFF.

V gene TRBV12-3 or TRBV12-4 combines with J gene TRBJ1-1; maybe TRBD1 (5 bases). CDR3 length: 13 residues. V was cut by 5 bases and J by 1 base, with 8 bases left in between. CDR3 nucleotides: TGTGCCAGCAGTCCTACAGGGAACACTGAAGCTTTCTTT. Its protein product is CASSPTGNTEAFF.

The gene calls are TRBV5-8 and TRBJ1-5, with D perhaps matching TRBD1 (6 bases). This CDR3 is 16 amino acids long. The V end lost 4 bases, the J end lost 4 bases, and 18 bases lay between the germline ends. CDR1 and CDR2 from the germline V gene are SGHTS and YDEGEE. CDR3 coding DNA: TGTGCCAGCAGCACGGGATTCGGACAGTTGAATCAGCCCCAGCATTTT. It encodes CASSTGFGQLNQPQHF. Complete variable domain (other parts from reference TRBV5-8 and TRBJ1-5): EAGVTQSPTHLIKTRGQQATLRCSPISGHTSVYWYQQALGLGLQFLLWYDEGEERNRGNFPPRFSGRQFPNYSSELNVNALELEDSALYLCASSTGFGQLNQPQHFGDGTRLSIL.

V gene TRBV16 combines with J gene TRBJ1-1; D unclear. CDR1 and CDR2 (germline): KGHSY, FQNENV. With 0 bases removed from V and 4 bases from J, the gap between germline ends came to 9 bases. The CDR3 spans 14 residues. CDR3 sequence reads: CASSQSIRPTEAFF. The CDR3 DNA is TGTGCCAGCAGCCAATCGATTCGACCCACTGAAGCTTTCTTT. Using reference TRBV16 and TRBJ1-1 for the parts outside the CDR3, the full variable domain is GEEVAQTPKHLVRGEGQKAKLYCAPIKGHSYVFWYQQVLKNEFKFLISFQNENVFDETGMPKERFSAKCLPNSPCSLEIQATKLEDSAVYFCASSQSIRPTEAFFGQGTRLTVV.

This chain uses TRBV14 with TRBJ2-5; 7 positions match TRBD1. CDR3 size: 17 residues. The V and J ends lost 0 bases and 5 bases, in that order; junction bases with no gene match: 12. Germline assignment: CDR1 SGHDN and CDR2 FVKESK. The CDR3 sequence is CASSQDIGGTGVETQYF. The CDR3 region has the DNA TGTGCCAGCAGCCAAGATATTGGGGGAACAGGGGTGGAGACCCAGTACTTC.

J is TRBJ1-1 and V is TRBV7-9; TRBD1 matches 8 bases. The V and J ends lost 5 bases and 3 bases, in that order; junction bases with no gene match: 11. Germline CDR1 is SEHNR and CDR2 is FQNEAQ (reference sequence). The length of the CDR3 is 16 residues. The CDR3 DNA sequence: TGTGCCAGCAGCGACGGACAGGGTATAAGGGACACTGAAGCTTTCTTT. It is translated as CASSDGQGIRDTEAFF. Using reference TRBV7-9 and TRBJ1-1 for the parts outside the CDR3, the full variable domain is DTGVSQNPRHKITKRGQNVTFRCDPISEHNRLYWYRQTLGQGPEFLTYFQNEAQLEKSRLLSDRFSAERPKGSFSTLEIQRTEQGDSAMYLCASSDGQGIRDTEAFFGQGTRLTVV.